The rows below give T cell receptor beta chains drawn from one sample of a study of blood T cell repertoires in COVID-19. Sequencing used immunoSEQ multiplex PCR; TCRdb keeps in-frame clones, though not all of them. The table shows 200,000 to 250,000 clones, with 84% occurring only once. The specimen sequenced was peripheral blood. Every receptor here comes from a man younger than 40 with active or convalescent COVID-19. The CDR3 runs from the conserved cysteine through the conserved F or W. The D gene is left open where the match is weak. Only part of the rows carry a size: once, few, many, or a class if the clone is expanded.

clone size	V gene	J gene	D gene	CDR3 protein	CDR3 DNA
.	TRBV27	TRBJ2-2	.	CASSLGALAMNTGELFF	TGTGCCAGCAGTTTAGGGGCCCTAGCGATGAACACCGGGGAGCTGTTTTTT
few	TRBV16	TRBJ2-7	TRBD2	CASSQQGTSSYEQYF	TGTGCCAGCAGCCAACAAGGGACTAGCTCCTACGAGCAGTACTTC
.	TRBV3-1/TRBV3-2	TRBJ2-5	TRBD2	CASSHPTSGRETQYF	TGTGCCAGCAGCCACCCGACTAGCGGGAGAGAGACCCAGTACTTC
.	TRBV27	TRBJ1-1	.	CARRDSGDTEAFF	TGTGCCCGCAGAGACAGCGGGGACACTGAAGCTTTCTTT
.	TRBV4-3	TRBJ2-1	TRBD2	CASSLQGLADNEQFF	TGCGCCAGCAGCCTGCAGGGACTAGCGGACAATGAGCAGTTCTTC
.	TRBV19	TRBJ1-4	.	CASSMYSTNEKLFF	TGTGCCAGTAGTATGTACTCAACTAATGAAAAACTGTTTTTT
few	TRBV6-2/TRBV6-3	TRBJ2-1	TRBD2	CASSPPRGLARLSYNEQFF	TGTGCCAGCAGTCCCCCACGAGGACTAGCGCGCCTCTCCTACAATGAGCAGTTCTTC
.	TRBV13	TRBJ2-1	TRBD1	CASSLGTGKRDNEQFF	TGTGCCAGCAGCTTAGGGACAGGGAAAAGGGACAATGAGCAGTTCTTC
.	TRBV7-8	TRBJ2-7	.	CASSLENGAYEQYF	TGTGCCAGCAGCTTAGAAAACGGAGCCTACGAGCAGTACTTC
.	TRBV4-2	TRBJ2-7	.	CASSQEAGSSYEQYF	TGTGCCAGCAGCCAAGAAGCAGGCAGTAGCTACGAGCAGTACTTC
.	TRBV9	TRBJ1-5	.	CASSVEGRTNQPQHF	TGTGCCAGCAGCGTAGAGGGGAGGACCAATCAGCCCCAGCATTTT
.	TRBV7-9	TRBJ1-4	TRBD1	CASSPDRGRGSNEKLFF	TGTGCCAGCAGCCCGGACAGGGGGCGGGGGTCCAATGAAAAACTGTTTTTT
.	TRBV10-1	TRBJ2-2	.	CASSDPGGELFF	TGCGCCAGCAGTGACCCAGGGGGGGAGCTGTTTTTT
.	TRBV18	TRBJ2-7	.	CASLGGHEQYF	TGTGCCAGCTTAGGCGGTCACGAGCAGTACTTC
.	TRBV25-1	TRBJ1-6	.	CASSEPRGLNSPLHF	TGTGCCAGCAGTGAACCGCGGGGACTTAATTCACCCCTCCACTTT
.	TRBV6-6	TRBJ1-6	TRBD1	CASSLGQAGAPLHF	TGTGCCAGCAGCCTGGGACAGGCGGGGGCACCCCTCCACTTT
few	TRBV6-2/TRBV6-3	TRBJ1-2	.	CASSTSQGYGYTF	TGTGCCAGCAGTACTAGCCAAGGCTATGGCTACACCTTC
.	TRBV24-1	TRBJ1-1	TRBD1	CATSDFQGAGAFF	TGTGCCACCAGTGATTTCCAGGGGGCGGGGGCTTTCTTT
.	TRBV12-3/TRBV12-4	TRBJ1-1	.	CASSFVVRSEAFF	TGTGCCAGCAGTTTTGTGGTTCGGTCTGAAGCTTTCTTT
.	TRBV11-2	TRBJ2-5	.	CASSTLRTPRGQETQYF	TGTGCCAGCAGCACCTTGAGGACTCCAAGAGGGCAAGAGACCCAGTACTTC
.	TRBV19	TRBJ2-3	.	CASSISGSDTQYF	TGTGCCAGTAGTATATCAGGTTCAGATACGCAGTATTTT
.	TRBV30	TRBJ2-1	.	CAWSVLLPSNEQFF	TGTGCCTGGAGTGTACTACTACCCTCCAATGAGCAGTTCTTC
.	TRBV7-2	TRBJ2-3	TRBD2	CASSLAGGRTDTQYF	TGTGCCAGCAGTCTAGCGGGAGGGAGGACAGATACGCAGTATTTT
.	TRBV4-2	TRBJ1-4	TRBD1	CASSLTGGGEKLFF	TGTGCCAGCAGCCTTACAGGGGGCGGTGAAAAACTGTTTTTT
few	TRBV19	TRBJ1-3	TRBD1	CASSIGGTAGGNTIYF	TGTGCCAGTAGTATCGGCGGGACAGCCGGTGGAAACACCATATATTTT
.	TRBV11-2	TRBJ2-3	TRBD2	CASSILAGAADTQYF	TGTGCCAGCAGCATACTAGCGGGGGCGGCGGATACGCAGTATTTT
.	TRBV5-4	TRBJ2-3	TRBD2	CASSLVAGYTDTQYF	TGTGCCAGCAGCTTGGTAGCGGGGTACACAGATACGCAGTATTTT
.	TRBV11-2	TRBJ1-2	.	CASSLVRRGGDGYTF	TGTGCCAGCAGCTTAGTAAGGAGGGGGGGCGATGGCTACACCTTC
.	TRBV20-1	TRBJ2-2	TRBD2	CSASARGGTTGELFF	TGCAGTGCTAGTGCTCGGGGGGGTACGACCGGGGAGCTGTTTTTT
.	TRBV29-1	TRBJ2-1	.	CSVEGVGEQFF	TGCAGCGTCGAGGGGGTTGGGGAGCAGTTCTTC
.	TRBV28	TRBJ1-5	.	CATQQANSNQPQHF	TGTGCCACCCAACAGGCGAATAGCAATCAGCCCCAGCATTTT
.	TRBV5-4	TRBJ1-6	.	CASRVGQEPYNSPLHF	TGTGCCAGCAGGGTGGGGCAGGAACCTTATAATTCACCCCTCCACTTT
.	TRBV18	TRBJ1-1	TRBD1	CASSPGQGTLSGAFF	TGTGCCAGCTCCCCCGGACAGGGGACCTTAAGTGGAGCTTTCTTT
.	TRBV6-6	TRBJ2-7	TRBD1	CASSTSPRDRVDEQYF	TGTGCCAGCAGTACCTCACCCCGGGACAGGGTGGACGAGCAGTACTTC
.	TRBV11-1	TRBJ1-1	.	CASTWGGVTEAFF	TGTGCCAGCACCTGGGGAGGGGTCACTGAAGCTTTCTTT
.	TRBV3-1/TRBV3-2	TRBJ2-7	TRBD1	CASSQGQPYEQYF	TGTGCCAGCAGCCAGGGACAGCCTTACGAGCAGTACTTC
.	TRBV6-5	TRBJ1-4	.	CASSFTDLDNEKLFF	TGTGCCAGCAGTTTTACAGACCTCGATAATGAAAAACTGTTTTTT
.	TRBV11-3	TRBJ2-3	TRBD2	CASSPTSGGTDTQYF	TGTGCCAGCAGCCCGACTAGCGGGGGCACAGATACGCAGTATTTT
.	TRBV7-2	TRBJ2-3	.	CASRRGQSSSTDTQYF	TGTGCCAGCAGAAGAGGACAGTCTTCTAGCACAGATACGCAGTATTTT
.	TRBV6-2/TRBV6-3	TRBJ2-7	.	CASSYRDTPREQYF	TGTGCCAGCAGTTACCGGGACACACCCCGCGAGCAGTACTTC
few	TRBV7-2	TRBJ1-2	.	CASSSPGGGYGYTF	TGTGCCAGCAGCTCCCCTGGGGGAGGCTATGGCTACACCTTC
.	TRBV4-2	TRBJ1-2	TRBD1	CASSQPRTGPANYGYTF	TGTGCCAGCAGCCAACCCCGGACAGGGCCGGCTAACTATGGCTACACCTTC
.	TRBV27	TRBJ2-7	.	CASTPHGAGGAYEQYF	TGTGCCAGCACCCCCCATGGGGCAGGTGGGGCCTACGAGCAGTACTTC
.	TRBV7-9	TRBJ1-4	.	CASSFGGLAANEKLFF	TGTGCCAGCAGCTTCGGGGGTTTGGCGGCTAATGAAAAACTGTTTTTT
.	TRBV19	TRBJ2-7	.	CATGTAGEQYF	TGTGCCACCGGGACAGCGGGTGAGCAGTACTTC
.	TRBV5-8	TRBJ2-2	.	CASSDTPGELFF	TGTGCCAGCAGCGACACACCCGGGGAGCTGTTTTTT
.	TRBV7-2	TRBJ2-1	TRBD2	CASSLAGDRDEQFF	TGTGCCAGCAGCCTAGCGGGAGATCGTGATGAGCAGTTCTTC
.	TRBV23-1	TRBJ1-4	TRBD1	CASMRGPYKKTTNEKLFF	TGCGCCAGCATGAGGGGGCCTTATAAGAAAACAACTAATGAAAAACTGTTTTTT
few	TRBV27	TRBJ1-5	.	CASRRNSNQPQHF	TGTGCCAGCAGGAGAAATAGCAATCAGCCCCAGCATTTT
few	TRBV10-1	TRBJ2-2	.	CASSEPNIQGNSENTGELFF	TGCGCCAGCAGTGAGCCTAATATACAGGGAAACTCTGAGAACACCGGGGAGCTGTTTTTT
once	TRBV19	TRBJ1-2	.	CASSPQGSPYGYTF	TGTGCCAGTAGTCCTCAGGGGAGCCCCTATGGCTACACCTTC
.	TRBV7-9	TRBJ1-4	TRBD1	CASSLLGTGTQLNEKLFF	TGTGCCAGCAGCTTATTGGGGACAGGGACCCAACTTAATGAAAAACTGTTTTTT
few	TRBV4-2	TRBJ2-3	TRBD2	CASSQDPSGGAIRNTQYF	TGTGCCAGCAGCCAAGACCCCAGCGGGGGGGCCATCAGGAATACGCAGTATTTT
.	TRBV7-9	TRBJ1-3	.	CASSYTGSSGNTIYF	TGTGCCAGCAGTTATACAGGGAGCTCTGGAAACACCATATATTTT
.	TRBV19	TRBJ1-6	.	CASSVGPYNSPLHF	TGTGCCAGTAGTGTGGGCCCCTATAATTCACCCCTCCACTTT
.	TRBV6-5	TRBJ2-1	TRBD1	CASRPGQGLDEQFF	TGTGCCAGCAGGCCGGGACAGGGGTTGGATGAGCAGTTCTTC
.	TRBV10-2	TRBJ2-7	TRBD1	CASSRGTGGHEQYF	TGCGCCAGCAGTCGGGGAACAGGGGGTCACGAGCAGTACTTC
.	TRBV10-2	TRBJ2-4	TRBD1	CASSPGQVAKNIQYF	TGCGCCAGCAGTCCCGGACAGGTAGCCAAAAACATTCAGTACTTC
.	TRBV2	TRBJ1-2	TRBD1	CASRVDSFRGRDYGYTF	TGTGCCAGCAGGGTAGATAGTTTCAGGGGGCGAGACTATGGCTACACCTTC
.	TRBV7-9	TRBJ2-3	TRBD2	CASSSRGGLGDTQYF	TGTGCCAGCAGCTCACGGGGGGGCCTTGGAGATACGCAGTATTTT